The 14 T cell receptor beta chains in this list originate from one sample, sequenced in a study of identical twins. One entry per CDR3 protein results from TCRdb running MiXCR on the 5' RACE reads. Among 690,000 or so distinct CDR3 sequences listed, 8.6% were seen once. In addition, the sample was reused for a study of yellow fever vaccine responses in identical twins.

Sequenced: PBMCs. These receptors were collected from a young woman in good health.

J is TRBJ2-7 and V is TRBV7-9; TRBD1 matches 7 bases. The CDR3 runs 12 residues. Germline assignment: CDR1 SEHNR and CDR2 FQNEAQ (reference sequence). V was pared by 7 bases and J by 7 bases, with 7 bases of the junction left unmatched. The CDR3 region has the DNA TGTGCCAGCACCGGACAGGTCTTGGAGCAGTACTTC. Its translation is CASTGQVLEQYF.

This clonotype has a handful of counts. V usage is TRBV29-1 and J usage is TRBJ1-2; D perhaps matches TRBD1 (6 bases). The CDR3 runs to 14 residues. CDR1 and CDR2 (germline): SQVTM, ANQGSEA. V gave up 5 bases and J gave up 4 bases, with 17 bases separating them. The CDR3 sequence is CSVLEGGSSYGYTF. CDR3 DNA: TGCAGCGTTCTAGAGGGGGGATCGAGCTATGGCTACACCTTC.

This clonotype was detected many times. The CDR3 DNA sequence: TGCGCCAGCAGCGCGGACAACGCTAACTACGAGCAGTACTTC. Amino acid sequence: CASSADNANYEQYF. The chain is built from TRBV5-1 and TRBJ2-7, with D possibly matching TRBD1 (5 bases). CDR3 length: 14 residues. Looked up from germline, CDR1 is SGHRS and CDR2 is YFSETQ. Trimming shortened V by 4 bases and J by 3 bases, and 14 bases separated the two germline ends. Variable domain in full (rest from reference TRBV5-1 and TRBJ2-7): KAGVTQTPRYLIKTRGQQVTLSCSPISGHRSVSWYQQTPGQGLQFLFEYFSETQRNKGNFPGRFSGRQFSNSRSEMNVSTLELGDSALYLCASSADNANYEQYFGPGTRLTVT.

This clonotype was found many times. The chain couples TRBV12-3 or TRBV12-4 to TRBJ2-5; no reliable D call. This CDR3 is 13 amino acids long. V lost 3 bases to trimming and J lost 4 bases, with 9 bases between them. The CDR3 nucleotides read TGTGCCAGCAGTTTTTGGGGTGCAGAGACCCAGTACTTC. This encodes CASSFWGAETQYF.

There are a few counts of this clonotype. The rearrangement uses TRBV27 and TRBJ2-1; 9 bases align to TRBD2. V lost 6 bases and J lost 9; bases outside the gene matches: 9. The CDR3 runs 14 residues. In germline, CDR1 is MNHEY, CDR2 SMNVEV (reference sequence). The CDR3 here is CASSPAGGLSEQFF. The CDR3 DNA reads TGTGCCAGCAGCCCAGCGGGGGGTTTGAGTGAGCAGTTCTTC.

Only a few counts were recorded for this clonotype. This chain connects TRBV4-3 to TRBJ2-7; tentatively, D is TRBD1 or TRBD2 (5 bases each). V was pared by 0 bases and J by 2 bases, with 11 bases between. Germline V gives CDR1 LGHNA, CDR2 YSLEER. CDR3 length: 15 amino acids. The DNA of the CDR3 is TGCGCCAGCAGCCAAGATGGGGACCCCGCCTACGAGCAGTACTTC. Translation gives CASSQDGDPAYEQYF.

This clonotype was counted a few times. The gene calls are TRBV27 and TRBJ2-3; 8 bases map to TRBD2. The germline CDR1 and CDR2 sequences are MNHEY and SMNVEV (reference sequence). This CDR3 is 16 amino acids long. After removal of 8 bases from V and 0 bases from J, the junction contained 10 bases not matched to a gene. Here the CDR3 DNA reads TGTGCCAGCGTAGAAACTAGCGGAAAGAGCACAGATACGCAGTATTTT. This codes for CASVETSGKSTDTQYF.

This clonotype was counted between two and nine times. V and J are TRBV29-1 and TRBJ2-1; 7 nucleotides align to TRBD1. Trimming at V came to 4 bases and at J to 13 bases, leaving 10 bases not matched to a gene. Germline CDR1 and CDR2: SQVTM and ANQGSEA. The CDR3 length is 12 residues. The CDR3 sequence is CSVGVDRAIQFF. DNA for the CDR3: TGCAGCGTTGGGGTCGACAGGGCGATTCAGTTCTTC.

This clonotype was found a few times. The chain recombines TRBV20-1 with TRBJ2-1; 10 bases map to TRBD2. Germline V gives CDR1 DFQATT, CDR2 SNEGSKA (reference sequence). Losses at the gene ends were 1 base for V and 7 bases for J; bases not matched to a gene: 7. CDR3 length: 15 residues. The CDR3 loop reads CSARAVLAGENEQFF. CDR3 sequence (DNA): TGCAGTGCTAGAGCCGTTCTAGCGGGAGAAAATGAGCAGTTCTTC.

Only a few counts were recorded for this clonotype. The chain couples TRBV20-1 to TRBJ1-1; TRBD1 agrees at 8 bases. In germline, CDR1 is DFQATT, CDR2 SNEGSKA (reference sequence). The ends lost 4 bases at V and 5 bases at J; junction bases unmatched: 3. The CDR3 length is 12 residues. The CDR3 is CSATGGVTEAFF. DNA for the CDR3: TGCAGTGCTACAGGGGGCGTAACTGAAGCTTTCTTT.

This clonotype was seen ten or more times. One end of the junction does not line up with germline, which may come from a read error. V and J are TRBV7-7 and TRBJ2-2; 14 bases are a match to TRBD2. The CDR3 has 15 amino acids. Germline V gives CDR1 SSHAT, CDR2 FNYEAQ (reference sequence). The CDR3 sequence is CASSSGLAGGGELFF. The CDR3 DNA sequence: TGTGCTAGCAGCTCCGGACTAGCGGGAGGCGGGGAGCTGTTTTTT.

A few counts support this clonotype. The chain uses TRBV6-5 and TRBJ1-1; no definite D call. There are 14 residues in the CDR3. Trimming took 0 bases from V and 4 from J, leaving 9 bases between them. Germline CDR1 MNHEY, CDR2 SVGAGI. This CDR3 reads CASSYSEAATEAFF. The CDR3 DNA follows: TGTGCCAGCAGTTACTCTGAGGCAGCCACTGAAGCTTTCTTT.

The rearrangement uses TRBV29-1 and TRBJ2-1; TRBD2 aligns across 16 bases. This CDR3 comprises 17 residues. Trimming cost V 3 bases and J 2 bases; bases outside gene matches: 4. Looked up from germline, CDR1 is SQVTM and CDR2 is ANQGSEA. The CDR3 is CSVEGLAGGHAYNEQFF. The CDR3 region has the DNA TGCAGCGTTGAGGGACTAGCGGGGGGGCACGCCTACAATGAGCAGTTCTTC.

This clonotype was found once. V usage is TRBV6-5 and J usage is TRBJ1-4; TRBD1 might be the D (5 bases). V dropped 0 bases and J dropped 10 bases, with 9 bases sitting between them. Germline loops: CDR1 MNHEY, CDR2 SVGAGI. This CDR3 has 13 residues. As DNA, the CDR3 is TGTGCCAGCAGTTACTCGATGGGGGGAAAACTGTTTTTT. Encoded protein: CASSYSMGGKLFF.